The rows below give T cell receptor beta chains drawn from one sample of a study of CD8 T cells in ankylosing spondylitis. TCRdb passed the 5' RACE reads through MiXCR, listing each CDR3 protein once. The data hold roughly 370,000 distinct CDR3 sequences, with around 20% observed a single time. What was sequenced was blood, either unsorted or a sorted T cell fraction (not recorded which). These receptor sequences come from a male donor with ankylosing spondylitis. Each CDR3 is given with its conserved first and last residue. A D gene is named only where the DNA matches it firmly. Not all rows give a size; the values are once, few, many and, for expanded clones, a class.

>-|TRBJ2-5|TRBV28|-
TGTGCCAGCGGATTGACAGGACAAGAGACCCAGTACTTC
CASGLTGQETQYF
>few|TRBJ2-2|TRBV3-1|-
TGTGCCAGCAGCCAAAACAGAAACACCGGGGAGCTGTTTTTT
CASSQNRNTGELFF
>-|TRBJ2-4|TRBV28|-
TGTGCCAGCAATGGGGGTCAATACATTCAGTACTTC
CASNGGQYIQYF
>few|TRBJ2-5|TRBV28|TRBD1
TGTGCCAGCAGTCCGGGACAGGGAGGCCGAGAGACCCAGTACTTC
CASSPGQGGRETQYF
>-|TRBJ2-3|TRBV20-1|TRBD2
TGCAGTGCTCAAGCGGGAGGGCCTGGCACAGATACGCAGTATTTT
CSAQAGGPGTDTQYF
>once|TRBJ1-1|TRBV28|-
TGTGCCAGCAGTCAAAGATGGCGACTAGCTTTCTTT
CASSQRWRLAFF
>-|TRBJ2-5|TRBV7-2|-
TGTGCCAGCAGCTTAGTCGGGGGGCCCCAAGAGACCCAGTACTTC
CASSLVGGPQETQYF
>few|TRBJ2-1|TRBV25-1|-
TGTGCCAGCAGCCGGGACTTGTATGAGCAGTTCTTC
CASSRDLYEQFF
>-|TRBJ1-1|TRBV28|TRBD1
TGTGCCAGCAGCCCGGACAGGCCAGCTTTCTTT
CASSPDRPAFF
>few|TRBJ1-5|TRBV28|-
TGTGCCAGCAGCATGGCAGGGAACATGCAGCCCCAGCATTTT
CASSMAGNMQPQHF
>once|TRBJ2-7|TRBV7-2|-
TGTGCCAGCAGCTTAGGTGTCCAGCTCTCGCCCTACGAGCAGTACTTC
CASSLGVQLSPYEQYF
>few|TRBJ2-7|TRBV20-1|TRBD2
TGCAGTGCTCTGACTAGCGAGACCTACGAGCAGTACTTC
CSALTSETYEQYF
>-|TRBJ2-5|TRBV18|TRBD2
TGTGCCAGCTCACCCAGGACTAGCGGGAGTATCCGGGAGACCCAGTACTTC
CASSPRTSGSIRETQYF
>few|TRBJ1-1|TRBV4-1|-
TGCGCCAGCAGCCCTTATCGTGGACAGAGAGACACTGAAGCTTTCTTT
CASSPYRGQRDTEAFF
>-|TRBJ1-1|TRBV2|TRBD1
TGTGCCAGCAGACAGGCAGGGGGCAACGCTGAAGCTTTCTTT
CASRQAGGNAEAFF